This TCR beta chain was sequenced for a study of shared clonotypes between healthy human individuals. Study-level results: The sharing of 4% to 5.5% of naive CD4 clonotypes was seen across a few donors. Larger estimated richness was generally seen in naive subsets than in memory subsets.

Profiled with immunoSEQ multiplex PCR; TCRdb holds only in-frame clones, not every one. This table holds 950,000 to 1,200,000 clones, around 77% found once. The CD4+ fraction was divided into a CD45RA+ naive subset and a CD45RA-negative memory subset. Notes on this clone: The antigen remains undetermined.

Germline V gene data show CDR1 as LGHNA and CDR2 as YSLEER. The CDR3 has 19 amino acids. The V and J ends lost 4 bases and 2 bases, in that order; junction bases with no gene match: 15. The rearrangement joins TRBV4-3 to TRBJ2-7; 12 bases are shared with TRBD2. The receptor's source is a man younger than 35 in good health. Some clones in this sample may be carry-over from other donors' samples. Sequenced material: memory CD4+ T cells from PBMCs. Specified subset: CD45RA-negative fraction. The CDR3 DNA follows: TGCGCCAGCAGCCCCCTCGGGCTAGCGGGAGGGATCTTAACCTACGAGCAGTACTTC. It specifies CASSPLGLAGGILTYEQYF.